These 30 T cell receptor beta chains originate from one sample sequenced in a study of T-cell memory formation after mild COVID-19. TCRdb used MiXCR to reprocess the 5' RACE reads, holding one entry per CDR3 protein. The sample yields about 250,000 distinct CDR3 sequences, approximately 15% seen once. Sequences were obtained from PBMCs or a T cell subset sorted from them (not recorded which). The receptors derive from an adult woman who had mild COVID-19 (a few samples of this study predate the infection). Cell type and time point are not known.

This clonotype appeared many times. The genes are TRBV5-1 and TRBJ2-7, with D possibly being TRBD2 (6 bases). The CDR3 spans 15 residues. Germline CDR1 and CDR2: SGHRS and YFSETQ. Trimming cost V 1 base and J 0 bases, with 11 bases left between them. CDR3 DNA: TGCGCCAGCAGCTTGTCAGCGGGCCTCTCCTACGAGCAGTACTTC. Its translation: CASSLSAGLSYEQYF.

In this sample, this clonotype turned up a few times. The V call is TRBV18, the J call TRBJ2-3; 10 bases line up with TRBD2. Germline lookup yields CDR1 KGHSH and CDR2 LQKENI. V dropped 3 bases and J dropped 5; count of bases not matched to a gene: 8. This CDR3 contains 16 residues. CDR3 in DNA: TGTGCCAGCTCACCCGGACTAGCGGTTGGGGGAGATACGCAGTATTTT. Protein: CASSPGLAVGGDTQYF.

The chain couples TRBV6-5 to TRBJ1-2; 7 nucleotides agree with TRBD1. The CDR3 is made up of 13 amino acids. V trimming: 6 bases; J trimming: 2 bases; junction bases outside the gene matches: 3. Germline V gene sequence: CDR1 MNHEY, CDR2 SVGAGI. In DNA form, the CDR3 reads TGTGCCAGCAGGCCGGGACAGAACTATGGCTACACCTTC. Translation: CASRPGQNYGYTF.

This chain links TRBV3-1 with TRBJ1-1; 7 positions match TRBD1. This CDR3 is built from 13 residues. The junction had 7 bases not matched to a gene; V was cut back by 6 bases and J by 6 bases. Germline lookup yields CDR1 LGHDT and CDR2 YNNKEL (reference sequence). CDR3 DNA: TGTGCCAGCAGTCCCGACAGGGCGGCTGAAGCTTTCTTT. Its translation: CASSPDRAAEAFF.

This clonotype was counted only a few times. The CDR3 DNA reads as TGTGCCAGCAGCGGGACAGGGTTGATGGCATACGAGCAGTACTTC. Its translation is CASSGTGLMAYEQYF. The rearrangement links TRBV2 to TRBJ2-7, with 9 bases matching TRBD1. CDR1 is SNHLY, CDR2 FYNNEI, per germline. This CDR3 is built from 15 residues. V shed 6 bases, J shed 4 bases, and the junction held 10 bases outside the gene matches.

Here the CDR3 DNA reads TGTGCCAGCAGCGTAGGGCATGAAGAGACCCAGTACTTC. It yields the protein CASSVGHEETQYF. The V gene is TRBV9, the J gene TRBJ2-5, with unresolved D. V was pared by 0 bases and J by 3 bases, with 6 bases between. This CDR3 comprises 13 residues. Looked up from germline, CDR1 is SGDLS and CDR2 is YYNGEE.

This clonotype was detected only a few times. The chain links TRBV4-3 to TRBJ2-1; 9 nucleotides agree with TRBD2. Germline CDR1 LGHNA, CDR2 YSLEER. The CDR3 sequence is 16 residues long. The trim removed 8 bases at V and 8 bases at J, leaving 16 bases unmatched. The CDR3 here is CASGTSRTSDADEQFF. The DNA for the CDR3 is TGCGCCAGCGGAACGAGCCGGACTAGCGATGCGGATGAGCAGTTCTTC.

This clonotype was seen ten or more times. The gene calls are TRBV6-6 and TRBJ2-1, with D maybe TRBD1 (6 bases). V was trimmed by 6 bases and J by 2 bases, leaving 17 bases between them. CDR3 length: 16 residues. The germline V gene has CDR1 MNHNY and CDR2 SVGAGI (reference sequence). The CDR3 DNA reads as TGTGCCAGCAGCCCACTCGGGCAGGGGACCTACAATGAGCAGTTCTTC. Amino acids: CASSPLGQGTYNEQFF.

The CDR3: CASSAIPGNTGELFF. The CDR3 nucleotides read TGTGCCAGCAGTGCCATTCCGGGGAACACCGGGGAGCTGTTTTTT. The chain links TRBV25-1 to TRBJ2-2; unclear D gene. Trimming took off 4 bases at V and 1 base at J, with 10 bases between the two ends. Germline V CDR1 and CDR2: MGHDK, SYGVNS. This CDR3 is built from 15 residues.

This clonotype has only a few counts. CDR3 DNA: TGCGCCAGCAGCTTACAGGGGGCGCAGAGTGATACGCAGTATTTT. Translation gives CASSLQGAQSDTQYF. This chain connects TRBV5-1 to TRBJ2-3; 9 bases align to TRBD1. This CDR3 has 15 residues. V was pared by 2 bases and J by 6 bases, with 7 bases of the junction left unmatched. Per germline, CDR1 SGHRS and CDR2 YFSETQ. Drawing the rest from reference TRBV5-1 and TRBJ2-3, the complete variable domain is KAGVTQTPRYLIKTRGQQVTLSCSPISGHRSVSWYQQTPGQGLQFLFEYFSETQRNKGNFPGRFSGRQFSNSRSEMNVSTLELGDSALYLCASSLQGAQSDTQYFGPGTRLTVL.

This chain joins TRBV20-1 and TRBJ2-3; 11 bases match TRBD2. The CDR3 has 17 amino acids. With 0 bases clipped from V and 5 bases from J, the junction kept 10 bases outside the gene matches. From germline, CDR1 is DFQATT and CDR2 SNEGSKA (reference sequence). The CDR3 DNA is TGCAGTGCTAGAGATCCTACACTAGCGGGGGCGGGAGATACGCAGTATTTT. Its protein is CSARDPTLAGAGDTQYF.

This clonotype appeared a few times. The V gene is TRBV3-1, the J gene TRBJ2-1; D remains unclear. This CDR3 has 11 amino acids. Trimming left V 8 bases short and J 7 bases short, with 9 bases between. The germline CDR1 and CDR2 sequences are LGHDT and YNNKEL (reference sequence). DNA for the CDR3: TGTGCCAGCCGCTTCATGAATGAGCAGTTCTTC. Translated, it gives CASRFMNEQFF.

This clonotype showed up just a few times. This chain connects TRBV5-1 to TRBJ2-5, with 10 positions matching TRBD2. Germline CDR1 is SGHRS and CDR2 is YFSETQ. V shed 0 bases and J 1 base; nucleotides not matched to a gene: 9. The CDR3 covers 18 residues. CDR3 residues: CASSLATSGVLVQETQYF. The DNA of the CDR3 is TGCGCCAGCAGCTTGGCTACTAGCGGGGTGCTCGTCCAAGAGACCCAGTACTTC. The whole variable domain, filled in from reference TRBV5-1 and TRBJ2-5, reads KAGVTQTPRYLIKTRGQQVTLSCSPISGHRSVSWYQQTPGQGLQFLFEYFSETQRNKGNFPGRFSGRQFSNSRSEMNVSTLELGDSALYLCASSLATSGVLVQETQYFGPGTRLLVL.

The CDR3 sequence is CASSRGGQETQYF. In nucleotides, the CDR3 is TGTGCCAGCAGTAGGGGGGGCCAAGAGACCCAGTACTTC. The V and J genes are TRBV12-3 or TRBV12-4 and TRBJ2-5; tentatively, D is TRBD2 (7 bases). The CDR3 is 13 amino acids. Trimming removed 5 bases from V and 1 base from J, with 8 bases in between.

This clonotype appeared a few times. V usage is TRBV9 and J usage is TRBJ2-2, with 13 bases matching TRBD2. There are 18 residues in the CDR3. V trimming: 4 bases; J trimming: 6 bases; junction bases outside the gene matches: 12. Germline V lookup: CDR1 SGDLS, CDR2 YYNGEE. For the CDR3, the DNA is TGTGCCAGCAGCTTCGGACTAGCGGGAGAAATTTGGTCCGGGGAGCTGTTTTTT. It codes for CASSFGLAGEIWSGELFF.

Only a few counts were recorded for this clonotype. The chain uses TRBV5-6 and TRBJ2-5, with a possible D match to TRBD2 (7 bases). Trimming cost V 4 bases and J 1 base, with 14 bases left between them. Looked up from germline, CDR1 is SGHDT and CDR2 is YYEEEE. The CDR3 is 15 residues long. The CDR3 bases are TGTGCCAGCAGCCCTCGGCGGGGGCCCCAAGAGACCCAGTACTTC. It yields the protein CASSPRRGPQETQYF.

This clonotype showed up many times. The V call is TRBV7-2, the J call TRBJ2-1, with 7 nucleotides matching TRBD1. CDR3 length equals 14 residues. V lost 3 bases and J lost 10; bases outside the gene matches: 9. Germline V gives CDR1 SGHTA, CDR2 FQGNSA. Written as DNA, the CDR3 is TGTGCCAGCAGCTTTGGACAGGCGAACGTAGAGCAGTTCTTC. The encoded protein is CASSFGQANVEQFF.

The chain couples TRBV2 to TRBJ2-7; 10 bases fit TRBD1. Looked up from germline, CDR1 is SNHLY and CDR2 is FYNNEI. V lost 5 bases and J lost 4; bases outside the gene matches: 5. The CDR3 totals 14 residues. This chain's CDR3 is CASSPDRGQYEQYF. CDR3 nucleotides: TGTGCCAGCAGTCCTGACAGGGGGCAGTACGAGCAGTACTTC.

The chain uses TRBV29-1 and TRBJ2-3; 7 bases map to TRBD1. The V gene end was trimmed by 6 bases and the J gene end by 2 bases; junction bases not matched to a gene: 5. Germline CDR1 reads SQVTM; CDR2 reads ANQGSEA. The CDR3 extends over 13 amino acids. CDR3 sequence (DNA): TGCAGCGTCGGACAGGCCTTCACAGATACGCAGTATTTT. Translating it yields CSVGQAFTDTQYF.

This clonotype was counted only a few times. The chain is built from TRBV27 and TRBJ2-1, with TRBD2 identical over 12 bases. CDR1 is MNHEY, CDR2 SMNVEV, per germline (reference sequence). Trimming at V came to 2 bases and at J to 4 bases, leaving 6 bases not matched to a gene. The CDR3 contains 17 residues. The CDR3 sequence is CASSLGTTSGSYNEQFF. Written as DNA, the CDR3 is TGTGCCAGCAGTTTAGGAACGACTAGCGGGAGTTACAATGAGCAGTTCTTC.

This clonotype was seen more than once but under ten times. This chain links TRBV18 with TRBJ1-1; D is unclear. CDR3 length equals 12 residues. Germline V gene sequence: CDR1 KGHSH, CDR2 LQKENI. Trimming removed 3 bases at V and 3 bases at J, with 5 bases between. CDR3 DNA sequence: TGTGCCAGCTCACCCCTGGACACTGAAGCTTTCTTT. The encoded protein is CASSPLDTEAFF. The full variable domain, with the rest looked up from reference TRBV18 and TRBJ1-1, is NAGVMQNPRHLVRRRGQEARLRCSPMKGHSHVYWYRQLPEEGLKFMVYLQKENIIDESGMPKERFSAEFPKEGPSILRIQQVVRGDSAAYFCASSPLDTEAFFGQGTRLTVV.

Ten or more counts support this clonotype. This chain joins TRBV29-1 and TRBJ2-7, with TRBD2 identical over 11 bases. The ends lost 5 bases at V and 2 bases at J; junction bases unmatched: 8. The CDR3 is 15 residues long. Germline V CDR1 and CDR2: SQVTM, ANQGSEA. CDR3 sequence: CSVLIGTSGTYEQYF. The CDR3 DNA follows: TGCAGCGTTCTCATCGGGACTAGCGGAACCTACGAGCAGTACTTC.

V gene TRBV11-2 combines with J gene TRBJ2-4, with 9 bases aligning to TRBD2. CDR1 and CDR2 from the germline V gene are SGHAT and FQNNGV. The CDR3 contains 14 residues. After removal of 0 bases from V and 12 bases from J, the junction contained 6 bases not matched to a gene. CDR3 region: CASSLDMLAGTQYF. The CDR3, as DNA: TGTGCCAGCAGCTTAGATATGCTAGCGGGGACTCAGTACTTC.

This clonotype appeared many times. V and J are TRBV7-9 and TRBJ2-1; D gene uncertain. Germline V CDR1 and CDR2: SEHNR, FQNEAQ (reference sequence). Trimming took off 2 bases at V and 4 bases at J, with 6 bases between the two ends. This CDR3 is 13 amino acids long. CDR3 in amino acids: CASSLNAYNEQFF. As DNA, the CDR3 is TGTGCCAGCAGCTTAAACGCTTACAATGAGCAGTTCTTC.

The table lists this clonotype with a few counts. The chain carries TRBV20-1 and TRBJ2-1; tentative D call: TRBD2 (6 bases). The CDR3 loop spans 15 amino acids. The V gene lost 6 bases and the J gene lost 2 bases, with 17 bases spanning the gap. Per the germline V gene, CDR1 is DFQATT and CDR2 is SNEGSKA (reference sequence). This chain's CDR3 is CSAAVGSIAYNEQFF. CDR3 nucleotides: TGCAGTGCCGCCGTCGGGAGTATCGCCTACAATGAGCAGTTCTTC.

The chain has TRBV3-1 and TRBJ1-1; 10 bases are shared with TRBD1. Germline CDR1 reads LGHDT; CDR2 reads YNNKEL (reference sequence). This CDR3 is built from 16 residues. V lost 4 bases and J lost 2; bases outside the gene matches: 7. This CDR3 is CASSRSGQGTNTEAFF. The CDR3 DNA follows: TGTGCCAGCAGCCGGTCGGGACAGGGGACTAACACTGAAGCTTTCTTT. Together with reference TRBV3-1 and TRBJ1-1, the CDR3 gives the full variable domain: DTAVSQTPKYLVTQMGNDKSIKCEQNLGHDTMYWYKQDSKKFLKIMFSYNNKELIINETVPNRFSPKSPDKAHLNLHINSLELGDSAVYFCASSRSGQGTNTEAFFGQGTRLTVV.

This chain's CDR3 is CASSFGQAISNQPQHF. The CDR3 region has the DNA TGTGCCAGCAGTTTCGGACAGGCAATTAGCAATCAGCCCCAGCATTTT. The gene calls are TRBV6-2 or TRBV6-3 and TRBJ1-5; 7 nucleotides match TRBD1. The CDR3 has 16 residues. Looked up from germline, CDR1 is MNHEY and CDR2 is SVGEGT. The V gene end was trimmed by 4 bases and the J gene end by 0 bases; junction bases not matched to a gene: 6.

Only a few counts were recorded for this clonotype. The V call is TRBV2, the J call TRBJ2-1; D not resolved. Trimming cost V 1 base and J 14 bases, with 9 bases left between them. This CDR3 is 11 amino acids long. Per germline, CDR1 SNHLY and CDR2 FYNNEI. Here the CDR3 reads CASSEVAWKFF. CDR3 bases: TGTGCCAGCAGTGAAGTTGCCTGGAAGTTCTTC.

The V and J genes are TRBV6-2 or TRBV6-3 and TRBJ2-7; D is possibly TRBD2 (5 bases). Germline V gene sequence: CDR1 MNHEY, CDR2 SVGEGT. Trimming removed 6 bases from V and 3 bases from J, with 18 bases in between. CDR3 length: 15 residues. In DNA form, the CDR3 reads TGTGCCAGCAGGCCGAGGGCTCCCCTAAACTACGAGCAGTACTTC. Its protein product is CASRPRAPLNYEQYF.

This clonotype has a handful of counts. V is TRBV20-1 and J is TRBJ2-7; TRBD2 aligns across 11 bases. The CDR3 is 14 amino acids. Losses at the gene ends were 6 bases for V and 2 bases for J; bases not matched to a gene: 6. Germline V CDR1 and CDR2: DFQATT, SNEGSKA (reference sequence). The CDR3 nucleotides are TGCAGTGCCCTTCCGGGACTAGCGGCCTACGAGCAGTACTTC. Its protein is CSALPGLAAYEQYF.